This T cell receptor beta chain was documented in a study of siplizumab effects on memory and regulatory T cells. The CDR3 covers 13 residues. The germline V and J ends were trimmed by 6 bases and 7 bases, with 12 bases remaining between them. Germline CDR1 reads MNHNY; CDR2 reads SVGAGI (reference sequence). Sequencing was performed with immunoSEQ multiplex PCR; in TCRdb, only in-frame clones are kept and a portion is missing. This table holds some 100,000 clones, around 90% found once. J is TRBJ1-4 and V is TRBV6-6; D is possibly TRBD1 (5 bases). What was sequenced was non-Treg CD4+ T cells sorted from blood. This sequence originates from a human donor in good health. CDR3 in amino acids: CASRMGEGEKLFF. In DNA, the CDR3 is TGTGCCAGCAGAATGGGGGAAGGTGAAAAACTGTTTTTT.